This TCR beta chain was captured in a study of CD8+CD57+ T cells in acquired aplastic anemia. All patients picked for sequencing had shown, by flow cytometry, an expansion of CD8+CD57+ cells. This clonotype was seen a handful of times. Genomic DNA acted as the template from which TCR beta VDJ combination and CDR3 sequence profiling were carried out. TCRdb itself ran the reads through MiXCR, one entry per CDR3 protein. The sample has over 150,000 distinct CDR3 sequences, just over 50% seen once. Germline lookup yields CDR1 DFQATT and CDR2 SNEGSKA (reference sequence). Losses at the gene ends were 5 bases for V and 5 bases for J; bases not matched to a gene: 8. The CDR3 loop spans 13 amino acids.

This sequence originates from a human donor with aplastic anemia. The chain carries TRBV20-1 and TRBJ2-5; 7 nucleotides align to TRBD1. Material: sorted CD4+, CD8+, or CD8+CD57+ T cells (not recorded which) from PBMCs. Here the CDR3 reads CSAQSRGWETQYF. Here the CDR3 DNA reads TGCAGTGCTCAGAGCAGGGGGTGGGAGACCCAGTACTTC.